Detailed here is one T cell receptor (beta chain). The sample belongs to a study of Ad26.COV2.S vaccination and SARS-CoV-2 variants. The CDR3 length is 14 residues. CDR1 MGHRA and CDR2 YSYEKL come from the germline V gene. V was cut by 4 bases and J by 1 base, with 10 bases left in between. TCRdb's copy holds only in-frame clones and misses some; the assay was immunoSEQ multiplex PCR. The repertoire holds some 180,000 clones, with around 90% as singletons. The chain joins TRBV4-1 to TRBJ1-2; D is uncertain. The clonotype comes from a human donor who had recovered from COVID-19. The sequenced sample was peripheral blood, obtained after recovery from COVID-19. Written as DNA, the CDR3 is TGCGCCAGCAGCCTGACGGGGAATAACTATGGCTACACCTTC. As protein: CASSLTGNNYGYTF.